This T cell receptor beta chain came from a study of blood T cell repertoires in COVID-19 (dated by TCRdb to the early 2020s). Describing the broader study: Samples covering the acute and convalescent phases of COVID-19 were provided by collaborators in the United States, Italy and Spain. The prospective study material was composed of cDNA or gDNA derived from T cells, B-cell-depleted T cells, or PBMCs. The dataset comprised deeply sampled blood TCRbeta repertoires from subjects exposed to, actively infected with, or recovered from COVID-19. The repertoires were made available in a free public database intended to serve as a resource for research on the immune response to SARS-CoV-2. The samples were drawn from two sources: the first 160 participants of the ongoing ImmuneRACE study, and over 950 subjects contributed by 6 global collaborators. The sample metadata nearly always contained a de-identified subject ID, COVID-19 status, age in years and sex. Where available, HLA class I and class II types were obtained from metadata supplied by the sample provider rather than from assay-based typing. What the study reported, not specific to this receptor: How much clinical and demographic metadata was included differed by source and by participant, and the metadata was provided uncurated.

TCRbeta CDR3 regions were amplified from genomic DNA using the immunoSEQ Assay, a bias-controlled multiplex PCR. As for how the authors treated the data: The number of nucleated cells in each sample was estimated from the amplification of reference gene primers within the assay. To quantify the absolute abundance of each unique TCRbeta CDR3 rearrangement, sequence reads were collapsed and filtered. For each sample, productive Simpson clonality was calculated as the square root of Simpson's diversity index over productive rearrangements. Held by TCRdb, this immuneACCESS table contains in-frame sequences only and omits some clones. Under half of the omission traces to an unresolved V gene where checked; the cause of the rest is unknown. V and J calls and clone size are as listed in that table; D and trimming were resolved from the DNA. The sample table lists about 160,000 clones, around 84% of them with a count of one. Approximately 0.5% of the sample belongs to the ten largest clones.

Remarks on this clone: There is no known antigen for this receptor. There are no base qualities to consult, and no much larger clone falls within one base.

At one collaborating source in Seattle, patients were enrolled during active infection and were followed longitudinally through the course of disease. The collaborating institutions used their own protocols to collect whole blood in K2EDTA tubes. For TCRbeta analysis, collaborator samples were shipped as frozen whole blood, as isolated PBMCs, or as DNA extracted from either sample type. V loses 6 bases, J loses 6 bases, and the germline ends lie 27 bases apart. CDR1 and CDR2 are read off the germline V gene (reference sequence) as MNHEY and SMNVEV. The CDR3 covers 18 residues, taking in both the cysteine and the phenylalanine. Only the CDR3 region is kept as DNA, spanning 54 bases read in frame from base 1.

The receptor chain draws on TRBV27 and TRBJ1-5; the D gene is perhaps TRBD1, from 6 matching bases. Sequencing used peripheral blood. The receptor's source is a man aged 55 to 69 with COVID-19, enrolled during active disease. The CDR3 region has the sequence CASRTHEGDLPTRQPQHF. The nucleotides read TGTGCCAGCAGAACTCACGAGGGGGACCTCCCCACCCGTCAGCCCCAGCATTTT.